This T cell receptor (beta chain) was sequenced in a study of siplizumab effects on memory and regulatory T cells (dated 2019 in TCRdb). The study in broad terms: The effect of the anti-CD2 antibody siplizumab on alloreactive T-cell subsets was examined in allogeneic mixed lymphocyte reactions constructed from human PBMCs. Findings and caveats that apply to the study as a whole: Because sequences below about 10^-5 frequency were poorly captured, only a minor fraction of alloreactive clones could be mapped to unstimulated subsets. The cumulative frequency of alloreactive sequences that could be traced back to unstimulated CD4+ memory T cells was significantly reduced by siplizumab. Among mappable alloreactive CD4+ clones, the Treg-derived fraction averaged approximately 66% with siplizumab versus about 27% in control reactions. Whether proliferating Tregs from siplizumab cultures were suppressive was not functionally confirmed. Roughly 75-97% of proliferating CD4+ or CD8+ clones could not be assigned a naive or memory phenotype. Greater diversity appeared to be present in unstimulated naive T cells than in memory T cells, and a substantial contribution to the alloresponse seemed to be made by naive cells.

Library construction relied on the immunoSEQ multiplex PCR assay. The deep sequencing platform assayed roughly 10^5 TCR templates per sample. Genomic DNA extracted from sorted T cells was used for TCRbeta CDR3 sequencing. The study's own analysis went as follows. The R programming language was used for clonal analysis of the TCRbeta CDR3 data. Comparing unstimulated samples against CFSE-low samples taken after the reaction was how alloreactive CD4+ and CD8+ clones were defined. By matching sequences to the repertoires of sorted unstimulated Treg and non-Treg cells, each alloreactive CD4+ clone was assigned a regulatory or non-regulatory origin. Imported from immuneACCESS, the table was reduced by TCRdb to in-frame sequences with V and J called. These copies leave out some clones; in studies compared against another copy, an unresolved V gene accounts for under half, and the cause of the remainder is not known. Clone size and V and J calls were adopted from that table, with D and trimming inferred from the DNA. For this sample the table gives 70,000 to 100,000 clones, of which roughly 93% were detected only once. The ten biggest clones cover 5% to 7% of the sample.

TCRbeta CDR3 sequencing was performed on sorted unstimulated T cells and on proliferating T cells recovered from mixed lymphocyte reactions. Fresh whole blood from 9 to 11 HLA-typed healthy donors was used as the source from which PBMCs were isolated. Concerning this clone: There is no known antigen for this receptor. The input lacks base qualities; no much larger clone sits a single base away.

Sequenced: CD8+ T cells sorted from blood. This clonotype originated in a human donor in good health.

The CDR3 protein is CASSLDHNEKLFF. The DNA reads TGTGCCAGCAGCCTAGACCACAATGAAAAACTGTTTTTT. The rearranged chain carries TRBV7-8 and TRBJ1-4, with the D gene too uncertain to name. The V end loses 5 bases and the J end loses 5 bases, and a stretch of 9 bases separates them. Spanning cysteine to phenylalanine, the CDR3 consists of 13 amino acids. The retained sequence is limited to the CDR3, 39 bases, with the frame set at the first base. CDR1 and CDR2 were assigned from the germline V gene as SGHVS and FQNEAQ.